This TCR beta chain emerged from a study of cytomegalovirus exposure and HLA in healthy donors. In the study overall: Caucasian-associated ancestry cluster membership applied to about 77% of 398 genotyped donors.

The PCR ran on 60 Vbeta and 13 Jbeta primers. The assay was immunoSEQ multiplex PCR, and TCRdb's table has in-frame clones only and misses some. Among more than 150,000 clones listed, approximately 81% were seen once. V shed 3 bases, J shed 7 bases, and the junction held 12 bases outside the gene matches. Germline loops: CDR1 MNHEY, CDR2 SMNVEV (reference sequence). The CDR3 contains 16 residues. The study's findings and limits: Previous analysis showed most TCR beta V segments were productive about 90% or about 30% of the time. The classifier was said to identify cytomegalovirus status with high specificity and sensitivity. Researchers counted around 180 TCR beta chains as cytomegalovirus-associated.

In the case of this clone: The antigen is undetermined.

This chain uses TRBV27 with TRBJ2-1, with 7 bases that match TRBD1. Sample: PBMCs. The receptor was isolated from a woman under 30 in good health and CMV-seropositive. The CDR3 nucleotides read TGTGCCAGCAGTTTTACAGGGGTTGGGTTTGGGAATGAGCAGTTCTTC. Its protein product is CASSFTGVGFGNEQFF.